Listed below are T cell receptor beta chains from one sample, sequenced in a study of blood T cell repertoires in COVID-19. This table comes from immunoSEQ multiplex PCR, and its TCRdb copy is limited to in-frame clones, with some not included. This sample has around 320,000 clones, with 85% to 95% found just once. The sample consisted of PBMCs or T cells enriched from blood (not recorded which). These receptors all stem from a woman in her twenties or thirties who had been exposed to COVID-19. The CDR3 runs from the conserved cysteine through the conserved F or W. The order of the fields is CDR3 length, V gene, CDR3 protein.

14	TRBV19	CASESGAGANVLTF
11	TRBV10-3	CAISERDTQYF
15	TRBV19	CASRGERAGDVGYTF
18	TRBV21-1	CASSKKKGDRDSSYEQYF
13	TRBV5-1	CASYYRGTDTQYF
14	TRBV29-1	CSVKSGTGNSPLHF
15	TRBV2	CASSEGAGVINEQFF
14	TRBV18	CASSPGQKDYGYTF
21	TRBV4-2	CASSLWSRTPWRAIRVDEQYF
12	TRBV6-4	CASRDPGQGYTF
16	TRBV27	CASSFGVGTYNSPLHF
15	TRBV4-3	CASSPRTGGAETQYF
12	TRBV30	CAWSVLSDTQYF
14	TRBV18	CASSQAGVDTEAFF
12	TRBV25-1	CASGTGNTEAFF
12	TRBV3-1/TRBV3-2	CASSQAHSPLHF
13	TRBV7-9	CASSLNRGDGYTF
13	TRBV6-4	CASSDSGVSEQFF
14	TRBV9	CASSPGGGGNTIYF
14	TRBV15	CATSVGGQTYEQYF
17	TRBV5-6	CASSFPGGTDKNTEAFF
11	TRBV2	CASNAIEKLFF
19	TRBV19	CASSIYFGTGGTSGNTIYF
14	TRBV19	CASSIDTGAYEQYF
15	TRBV4-3	CASSQELGARYGYTF
17	TRBV4-3	CASSQPRGAANTGELFF
17	TRBV7-6	CASSLRNRDRVPYEQYF
15	TRBV10-3	CAAQAQGAETTPLHF
15	TRBV7-9	CASSLGQGHNQPQHF
15	TRBV9	CASSPRGGGTDTQYF
12	TRBV12-3/TRBV12-4	CASSFFPYEQYF
15	TRBV9	CASSVGGMPTDTQYF
15	TRBV5-1	CASSRTKQLNTEAFF
14	TRBV6-5	CASSYSAGLHEQFF
14	TRBV4-3	CASSQGRGNQPQHF
15	TRBV7-8	CASSLRAPEGYGYTF
16	TRBV5-1	CASSLKSQGAGNEQFF
14	TRBV19	CASSINRKNQPQHF
13	TRBV7-2	CASSYERGGGYTF
16	TRBV7-2	CASSIGLAGGPYEQYF
13	TRBV5-1	CASSLYLDTEAFF
15	TRBV4-2	CASSQDRGGLAAQYF
15	TRBV18	CASSPTGPSTDTQYF
16	TRBV6-5	CASSYYGGEGSYGYTF
16	TRBV9	CASSVLGQGAYNEQFF
16	TRBV4-3	CASSQENSGGAYEQYF
14	TRBV30	CAWSVTSGHNEQFF